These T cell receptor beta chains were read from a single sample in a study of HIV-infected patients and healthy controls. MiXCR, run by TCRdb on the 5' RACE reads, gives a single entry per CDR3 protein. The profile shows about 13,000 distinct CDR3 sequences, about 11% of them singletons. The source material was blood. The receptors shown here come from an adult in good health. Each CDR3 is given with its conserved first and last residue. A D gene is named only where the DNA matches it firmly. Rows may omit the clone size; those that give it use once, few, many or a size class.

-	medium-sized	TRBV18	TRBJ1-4	TGTGCCAGCCGCGAGGGCGGGAGATCAGAAAAACTGTTTTTT	CASREGGRSEKLFF
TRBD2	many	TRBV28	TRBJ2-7	TGTGCCAGCAGCCGCACACGGGAGGTGGGCTACGAGCAGTACTTC	CASSRTREVGYEQYF
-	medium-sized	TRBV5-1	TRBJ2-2	TGCGCCAGCAGCTTGGACACCGGGGAGCTGTTTTTT	CASSLDTGELFF
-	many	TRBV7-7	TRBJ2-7	TGTGCCAGCAGCTTATTTCTGGGGGAGAGTTACGAGCAGTACTTC	CASSLFLGESYEQYF
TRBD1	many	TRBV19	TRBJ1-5	TGTGCCAGTAGTATCATGGACAGGGGAAATCAGCCCCAGCATTTT	CASSIMDRGNQPQHF
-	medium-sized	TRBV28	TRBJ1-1	TGTGCCAGCAGTTTTCCCCCTCGGAACATGAACACTGAAGCTTTCTTT	CASSFPPRNMNTEAFF
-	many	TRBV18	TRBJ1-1	TGTGCCAGCTCACTCGGGGTGCAGGCGAACACTGAAGCTTTCTTT	CASSLGVQANTEAFF
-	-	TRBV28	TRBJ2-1	TGTGCCAGCAGTTTCTACGACAATGAGCAGTTCTTC	CASSFYDNEQFF
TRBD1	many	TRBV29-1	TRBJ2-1	TGCAGCGTGGACAGGAGCAACAATGAGCAGTTCTTC	CSVDRSNNEQFF
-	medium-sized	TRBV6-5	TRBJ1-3	TGTGCCAGCAGGGCCGGATTCAGCTCTGGAAACACCATATATTTT	CASRAGFSSGNTIYF
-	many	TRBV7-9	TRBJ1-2	TGTGCCAGCAGCTTAAGGAGCGAACTGAATATCGGCTATGGCTACACCTTC	CASSLRSELNIGYGYTF
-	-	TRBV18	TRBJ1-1	TGTGCCAGCTCACCCACGAGGGACTGGAGGCTGAACACTGAAGCTTTCTTT	CASSPTRDWRLNTEAFF
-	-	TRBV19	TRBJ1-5	TGTGCCAGTAAGGATGGGGCAGTCGGCAATCAGCCCCAGCATTTT	CASKDGAVGNQPQHF
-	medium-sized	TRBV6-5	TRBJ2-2	TGTGCCAGCAGTTACTACTCCGGGACAAAGTTGGGGGAGCTGTTTTTT	CASSYYSGTKLGELFF
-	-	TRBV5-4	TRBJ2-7	TGTGCCAGCAGCCCGGATCTGACATCTATCTACGAGCAGTACTTC	CASSPDLTSIYEQYF
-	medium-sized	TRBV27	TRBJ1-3	TGTGCCAGCAGTGAGAGGGCTGGAAACACCATATATTTT	CASSERAGNTIYF
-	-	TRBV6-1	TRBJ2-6	TGTGCCAGCAGTACGGAGGGGAGCTCTGGGGCCAACGTCCTGACTTTC	CASSTEGSSGANVLTF
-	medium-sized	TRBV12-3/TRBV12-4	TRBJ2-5	TGTGCCAGCAGTTTAACGCAGACCCAGTACTTC	CASSLTQTQYF
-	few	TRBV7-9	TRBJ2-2	TGTGCCAGCAGCTTAGAGGCCGGGGAGCTGTTTTTT	CASSLEAGELFF
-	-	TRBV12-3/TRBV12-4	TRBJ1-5	TGTGCCAGCAGTCGCAGTGTAGATCAGCCCCAGCATTTT	CASSRSVDQPQHF
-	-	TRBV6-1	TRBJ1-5	TGTGCCAGCAGTTACAGTGGCCTCAATCAGCCCCAGCATTTT	CASSYSGLNQPQHF
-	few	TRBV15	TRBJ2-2	TGTGCCACCAGCGGACGCCCTAAAACGTGGGGCGACACCGGGGAGCTGTTTTTT	CATSGRPKTWGDTGELFF
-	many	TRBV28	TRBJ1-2	TGTGCCAGCCGGGGGGTATTTGTCTATGGCTACACCTTC	CASRGVFVYGYTF
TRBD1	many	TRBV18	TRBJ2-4	TGTGCCAGCTCGACAGGGGCTTCCCGGAACAAAAACATTCAGTACTTC	CASSTGASRNKNIQYF
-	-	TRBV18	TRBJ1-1	TGTGCCAGCTCACCAACGGGTGGGGGAGAGAGCACTGAAGCTTTCTTT	CASSPTGGGESTEAFF
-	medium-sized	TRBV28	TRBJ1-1	TGTGCCAGCAGTCTAAGTCAGATGAACACTGAAGCTTTCTTT	CASSLSQMNTEAFF
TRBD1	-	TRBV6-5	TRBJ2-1	TGTGCCAGCAGTTACTCGAGGGACAGCACATACAATGAGCAGTTCTTC	CASSYSRDSTYNEQFF
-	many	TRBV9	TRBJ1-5	TGTGCCAGCAGCGTAGGTGTTTCAGGTGGTAGCAATCAGCCCCAGCATTTT	CASSVGVSGGSNQPQHF
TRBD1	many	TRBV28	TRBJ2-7	TGTGCCAGCAGTTTGCTCCAGGGGGACCGCGGATCCCACGAGCAGTACTTC	CASSLLQGDRGSHEQYF